The 14 T cell receptor beta chains given below trace back to one sample, sequenced in a study of CD8 T cells in ankylosing spondylitis. MiXCR, applied by TCRdb to the 5' RACE reads, yields one record per CDR3 protein. The sample comprises 150,000 to 200,000 distinct CDR3 sequences, 10% to 15% of which are singletons, and 9.5% to 12% rests with the top ten. Sequencing was performed on blood, either unsorted or a sorted T cell fraction (not recorded which). The receptor source for this set is a female donor with ankylosing spondylitis or in good health (not recorded which).

This clonotype has ten or more counts. The chain is built from TRBV7-9 and TRBJ1-2, with TRBD1 matching over 7 bases. Germline V CDR1 and CDR2: SEHNR, FQNEAQ (reference sequence). Trimming at V came to 5 bases and at J to 5 bases, leaving 11 bases not matched to a gene. This CDR3 is built from 15 residues. Here the CDR3 reads CASSPPTGTVYGYTF. Written as DNA, the CDR3 is TGTGCCAGCAGCCCGCCGACAGGGACGGTATATGGCTACACCTTC.

This clonotype was observed many times. The chain employs TRBV5-1 and TRBJ2-2; TRBD2 agrees at 9 bases. The V and J ends lost 2 bases and 6 bases, in that order; junction bases with no gene match: 2. CDR1 is SGHRS and CDR2 is YFSETQ in the germline V gene. CDR3 length equals 14 residues. CDR3 DNA: TGCGCCAGCAGCTTACTAGCGGGCGCCGGGGAGCTGTTTTTT. Translating gives CASSLLAGAGELFF.

J is TRBJ1-2 and V is TRBV30; D gene ambiguous. There are 12 residues in the CDR3. Germline lookup yields CDR1 GTSNPN and CDR2 SVGIG (reference sequence). V was shortened by 3 bases and J by 7 bases, with 12 bases between the two germline ends. The CDR3 is CAWSSPGVGYTF. CDR3 in DNA: TGTGCCTGGAGCTCGCCCGGGGTTGGCTACACCTTC.

This clonotype was picked up many times. The V and J genes are TRBV7-9 and TRBJ2-7, with a tentative D call TRBD1 (5 bases). The V gene lost 5 bases and the J gene lost 6 bases, with 14 bases spanning the gap. Germline V gene data show CDR1 as SEHNR and CDR2 as FQNEAQ (reference sequence). This CDR3 is 13 amino acids long. The CDR3 coding sequence is TGTGCCAGCAGCACAGGTTCCCTCTCCGAGCAGTACTTC. Its translation is CASSTGSLSEQYF.

Concerning this clonotype: A much larger clone differs by one base, so this may be a read error. The CDR3 sequence is CSAYGGPTGEPFF. In DNA form, the CDR3 reads TGCAGTGCTTACGGAGGGCCAACCGGGGAGCCGTTTTTT. V usage is TRBV20-1 and J usage is TRBJ2-2, with D perhaps TRBD2 (6 bases). CDR3 length equals 13 residues. Germline V gene lookup returns CDR1 DFQATT and CDR2 SNEGSKA (reference sequence).

This clonotype was seen many times. This rearrangement joins TRBV12-3 or TRBV12-4 to TRBJ1-5; the D gene is possibly TRBD1 (5 bases). V lost 9 bases to trimming and J lost 3 bases, with 9 bases between them. The length of the CDR3 is 12 residues. The CDR3 loop is CASGTDNQPQHF. In nucleotides, the CDR3 is TGTGCCAGTGGGACCGACAATCAGCCCCAGCATTTT.

A note on this clonotype: A much more abundant neighbour one base away suggests this may be a read error. Likely a read error: the CDR3 ends without its conserved phenylalanine or tryptophan. The chain uses TRBV6-6 and TRBJ2-3; D is undetermined. This CDR3 is 13 amino acids long. Germline V gene data show CDR1 as MNHNY and CDR2 as SVGAGI (reference sequence). Deletions cut 2 bases from V and 3 bases from J, with 6 bases between. CDR3 in amino acids: CASSYPPTDTQYL. The CDR3 DNA is TGTGCCAGCAGTTACCCGCCAACAGATACGCAGTATCTT.

This sequence joins TRBV7-9 and TRBJ1-2, with 11 bases fitting TRBD1. V gave up 5 bases and J gave up 6 bases; unmatched junction bases: 2. Germline loops: CDR1 SEHNR, CDR2 FQNEAQ (reference sequence). This CDR3 has 13 residues. The CDR3 reads CASSGTGGDGYTF. DNA for the CDR3: TGTGCCAGCAGCGGGACAGGGGGGGATGGCTACACCTTC.

A remark on this clonotype: A much larger clone lies a single base off, so this may be a read error. This likely comes from a read error, as the CDR3 has no conserved phenylalanine or tryptophan at its end. The chain uses TRBV29-1 and TRBJ2-1; D is undetermined. The CDR3 length is 11 residues. Germline V gene sequence: CDR1 SQVTM, CDR2 ANQGSEA. The V end lost 7 bases, the J end lost 9 bases, and 13 bases lay between the germline ends. CDR3 protein: CSAEIGSEQFL. CDR3 DNA: TGCAGCGCTGAGATCGGCTCTGAGCAGTTCCTC.

Concerning this clonotype itself: A much larger clone is a single base away; this may be a read error. J is TRBJ2-3 and V is TRBV15, with a tentative D call TRBD1 (5 bases). CDR1 is LNHNV and CDR2 is YYDKDF in the germline V gene (reference sequence). The CDR3 has 15 residues. CDR3 sequence: CAASRTRPPTDTQYF. DNA for the CDR3: TGTGCCGCCAGCAGGACAAGGCCCCCCACAGATACGCAGTATTTT.

This clonotype occurred many times. The chain is built from TRBV10-3 and TRBJ2-1; 8 bases agree with TRBD2. Trimming took 0 bases from V and 10 from J; bases not matched to a gene: 8. The CDR3 consists of 15 residues. CDR1 is ENHRY and CDR2 is SYGVKD in the germline V gene. CDR3 nucleotides: TGTGCCATCAGTGAGTCCCGGGGGGGGCGCGGGGAGCAGTTCTTC. It yields the protein CAISESRGGRGEQFF.

This clonotype was detected many times. This chain joins TRBV12-3 or TRBV12-4 and TRBJ2-1, with 11 bases matching TRBD2. This CDR3 contains 14 residues. Losses at the gene ends were 8 bases for V and 3 bases for J; bases not matched to a gene: 3. CDR3 protein: CASRGTSGYNEQFF. CDR3 in DNA: TGTGCCAGCCGCGGGACTAGCGGCTACAATGAGCAGTTCTTC.

Many counts were recorded for this clonotype. The chain has TRBV7-6 and TRBJ2-5; D uncertain. Germline assignment: CDR1 SGHVS and CDR2 FNYEAQ. The CDR3 sequence is 16 residues long. The V end lost 2 bases, the J end lost 4 bases, and 17 bases lay between the germline ends. In DNA form, the CDR3 reads TGTGCCAGCAGCTTATTCGCGACGGCCGCCAGAGAGACCCAGTACTTC. Translation: CASSLFATAARETQYF.

V is TRBV11-1 and J is TRBJ1-3, with D tentatively TRBD1 (5 bases). The CDR3 extends over 18 amino acids. The germline V gene encodes CDR1 SGHAT and CDR2 FQDESV (reference sequence). With 5 bases removed from V and 0 bases from J, the gap between germline ends came to 20 bases. The CDR3 is CASSPKTPVGDSGNTIYF. The CDR3 DNA reads TGTGCCAGCAGCCCAAAGACCCCGGTAGGGGACTCTGGAAACACCATATATTTT.